Below are 8 T cell receptor beta chains sequenced from a single sample in a study of T cell responses to AZD1222 COVID-19 vaccine. The data were produced by immunoSEQ multiplex PCR, yet TCRdb's version contains in-frame clones alone and is incomplete. The table has 100,000 to 150,000 clones, about 85% seen once. This sample comprised peripheral blood, obtained on day 0 of AZD1222 vaccination. Receptors were obtained from an adult in good health.

This clone was found a few times. The J gene is TRBJ2-7, the V gene TRBV9, with TRBD1 as a possible D gene (5 bases). Germline V gene lookup returns CDR1 SGDLS and CDR2 YYNGEE. V was pared by 0 bases and J by 1 base, with 11 bases between. The CDR3 contains 15 residues. This chain's CDR3 is CASSVGSGLSYEQYF. CDR3 in DNA: TGTGCCAGCAGCGTAGGGTCAGGGTTATCCTACGAGCAGTACTTC.

CDR3 loop: CASSLDGSSYEQYF. The CDR3 nucleotides read TGTGCCAGCAGCCTGGACGGTAGCTCCTACGAGCAGTACTTC. The genes are TRBV7-9 and TRBJ2-7; no clear D. V lost 5 bases, J lost 0 bases, and 11 bases lay in between. The CDR3 contains 14 residues. Germline CDR1 reads SEHNR; CDR2 reads FQNEAQ (reference sequence).

V is TRBV27 and J is TRBJ1-6, with TRBD1 as a possible D gene (5 bases). The CDR3 totals 10 residues. In germline, CDR1 is MNHEY, CDR2 SMNVEV (reference sequence). V lost 8 bases and J 10 bases, leaving 6 bases between the germline ends. The CDR3 bases are TGTGCCAGCGGGGGGTCACCCCTCCACTTT. Amino acids: CASGGSPLHF.

The V gene is TRBV9, the J gene TRBJ2-3; D is perhaps TRBD1 (6 bases). This CDR3 has 18 residues. V lost 0 bases to trimming and J lost 6 bases, with 23 bases between them. Germline CDR1 and CDR2: SGDLS and YYNGEE. The CDR3 DNA reads as TGTGCCAGCAGCGTAGTTCCCCTGGACAGCGGACACAGGGATACGCAGTATTTT. This sequence encodes CASSVVPLDSGHRDTQYF.

V is TRBV5-1 and J is TRBJ2-4, with a possible D match to TRBD1 (5 bases). V dropped 2 bases and J dropped 0 bases, with 9 bases sitting between them. Germline V lookup: CDR1 SGHRS, CDR2 YFSETQ. This CDR3 region has 15 residues. Written as DNA, the CDR3 is TGCGCCAGCAGCTTTCAAGGGGTAGCCAAAAACATTCAGTACTTC. Translation: CASSFQGVAKNIQYF. The full variable domain, its missing parts supplied by reference TRBV5-1 and TRBJ2-4, is KAGVTQTPRYLIKTRGQQVTLSCSPISGHRSVSWYQQTPGQGLQFLFEYFSETQRNKGNFPGRFSGRQFSNSRSEMNVSTLELGDSALYLCASSFQGVAKNIQYFGAGTRLSVL.

The chain has TRBV27 and TRBJ2-1; 10 bases fit TRBD1. This CDR3 is built from 14 residues. The V gene's germline CDR1 is MNHEY and CDR2 SMNVEV (reference sequence). The V and J ends lost 8 bases and 4 bases, in that order; junction bases with no gene match: 5. The CDR3 spells CASGQGGIYNEQFF. CDR3 sequence (DNA): TGTGCCAGCGGACAGGGGGGGATTTACAATGAGCAGTTCTTC.

The chain has TRBV7-3 and TRBJ1-5, with D perhaps TRBD1 (5 bases). This CDR3 contains 13 residues. Germline CDR1 reads SGHTA; CDR2 reads FQGTGA. Trimming stripped 2 bases from V and 7 bases from J, with 9 bases between. The chain's CDR3 is CASSLDRGQPQHF. Here the CDR3 DNA reads TGTGCCAGCAGCTTAGATAGGGGCCAGCCCCAGCATTTT.

This clone turned up a few times. The chain has TRBV3-1 (or the pseudogene TRBV3-2) and TRBJ1-5; D is ambiguous. V was cut by 1 base and J by 4 bases, with 11 bases left in between. The CDR3 length is 15 residues. The germline V gene encodes CDR1 LGHDT and CDR2 YNNKEL (reference sequence). The CDR3 nucleotides read TGTGCCAGCAGCCAAGCGGCCCGGGGAAATCAGCCCCAGCATTTT. It yields the protein CASSQAARGNQPQHF.